This paragraph reports one TCR beta chain. The repertoire was sequenced with immunoSEQ multiplex PCR; TCRdb's copy has only in-frame clones and lacks some. The sample holds 75,000 to 95,000 clones, under 95% seen once. These data are taken from a study of T cell changes during pregnancy in multiple sclerosis. Trimming left V 1 base short and J 0 bases short, with 5 bases between. Germline loops: CDR1 SGHRS, CDR2 YFSETQ. This CDR3 has 13 residues. This clonotype was sampled from a female donor with multiple sclerosis, enrolled in a pregnancy study. The sample here was peripheral blood, taken in the first trimester of pregnancy. The J gene is TRBJ2-7, the V gene TRBV5-1; perhaps TRBD2 as D (5 bases). Here the CDR3 reads CASSLTSSYEQYF. CDR3 sequence (DNA): TGCGCCAGCAGCTTGACTAGCTCCTACGAGCAGTACTTC.